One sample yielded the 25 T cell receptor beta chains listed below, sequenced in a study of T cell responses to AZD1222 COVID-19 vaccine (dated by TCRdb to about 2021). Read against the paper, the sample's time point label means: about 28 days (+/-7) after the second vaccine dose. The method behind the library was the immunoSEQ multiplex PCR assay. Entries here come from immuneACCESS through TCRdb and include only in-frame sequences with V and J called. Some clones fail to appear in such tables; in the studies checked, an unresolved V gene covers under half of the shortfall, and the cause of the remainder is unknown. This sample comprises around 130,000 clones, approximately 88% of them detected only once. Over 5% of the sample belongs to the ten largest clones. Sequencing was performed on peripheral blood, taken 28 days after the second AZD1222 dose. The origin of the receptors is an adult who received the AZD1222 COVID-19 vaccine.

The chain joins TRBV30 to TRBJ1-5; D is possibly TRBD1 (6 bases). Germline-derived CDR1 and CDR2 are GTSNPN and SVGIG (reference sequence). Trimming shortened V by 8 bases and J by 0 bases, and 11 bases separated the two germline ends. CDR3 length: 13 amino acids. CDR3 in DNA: TGTGCCGCTGAGGGGGATAGCAATCAGCCCCAGCATTTT. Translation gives CAAEGDSNQPQHF.

CDR3 DNA: TGTGCCAGCAGTTCCGGCTTTGGCTACGAGCAGTACTTC. Protein product: CASSSGFGYEQYF. The chain links TRBV28 to TRBJ2-7; D is undetermined. The germline gives CDR1 MDHEN, CDR2 SYDVKM. The CDR3 covers 13 residues. Between the trimmed V and J ends, which lost 4 bases and 3 bases, there was a span of 10 bases.

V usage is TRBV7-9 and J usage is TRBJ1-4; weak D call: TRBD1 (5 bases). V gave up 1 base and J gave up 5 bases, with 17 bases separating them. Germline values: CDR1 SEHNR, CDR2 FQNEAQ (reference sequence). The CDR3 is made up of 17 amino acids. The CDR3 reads CASSLERGPGRNEKLFF. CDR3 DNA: TGTGCCAGCAGCTTAGAAAGAGGACCGGGGCGAAATGAAAAACTGTTTTTT.

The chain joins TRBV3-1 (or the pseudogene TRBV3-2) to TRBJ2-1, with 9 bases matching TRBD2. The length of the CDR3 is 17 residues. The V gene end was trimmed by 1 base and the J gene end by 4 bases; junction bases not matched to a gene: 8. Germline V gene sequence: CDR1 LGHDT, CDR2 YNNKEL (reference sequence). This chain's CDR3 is CASSQGLAAQGYNEQFF. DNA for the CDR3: TGTGCCAGCAGCCAAGGACTAGCGGCCCAGGGGTACAATGAGCAGTTCTTC.

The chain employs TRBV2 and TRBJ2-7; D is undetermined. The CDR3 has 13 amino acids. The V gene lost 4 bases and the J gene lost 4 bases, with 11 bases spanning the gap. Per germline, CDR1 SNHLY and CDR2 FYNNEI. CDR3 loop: CASSGTDFYEQYF. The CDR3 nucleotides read TGTGCCAGCAGTGGAACCGATTTTTACGAGCAGTACTTC.

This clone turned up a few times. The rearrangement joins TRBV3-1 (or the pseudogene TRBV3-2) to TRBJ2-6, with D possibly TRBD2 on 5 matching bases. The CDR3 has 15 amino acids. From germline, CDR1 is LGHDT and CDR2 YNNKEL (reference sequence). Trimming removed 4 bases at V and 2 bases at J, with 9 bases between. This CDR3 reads CASSRGWTGANVLTF. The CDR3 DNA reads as TGTGCCAGCAGCCGAGGGTGGACTGGGGCCAACGTCCTGACTTTC.

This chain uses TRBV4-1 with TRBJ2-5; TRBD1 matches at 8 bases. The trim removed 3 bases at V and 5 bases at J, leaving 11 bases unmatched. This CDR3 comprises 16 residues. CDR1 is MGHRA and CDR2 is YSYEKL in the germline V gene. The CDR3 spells CASSQADRGVGETQYF. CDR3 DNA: TGCGCCAGCAGCCAGGCCGACAGGGGCGTGGGTGAGACCCAGTACTTC.

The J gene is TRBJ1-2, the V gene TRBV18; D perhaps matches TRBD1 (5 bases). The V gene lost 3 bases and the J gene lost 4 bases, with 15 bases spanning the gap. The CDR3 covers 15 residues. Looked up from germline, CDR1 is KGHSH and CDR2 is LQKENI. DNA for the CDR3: TGTGCCAGCTCACCGGGGGACCTATGGGGCTATGGCTACACCTTC. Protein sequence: CASSPGDLWGYGYTF.

CDR3 residues: CASSQVPTANLYGYTF. CDR3 DNA: TGTGCCAGCAGCCAAGTCCCCACAGCAAATCTTTATGGCTACACCTTC. The chain is built from TRBV3-1 (or the pseudogene TRBV3-2) and TRBJ1-2, with no clear D. The germline gives CDR1 LGHDT, CDR2 YNNKEL (reference sequence). Between the trimmed V and J ends, which lost 1 base and 5 bases, there was a span of 17 bases. This CDR3 has 16 residues.

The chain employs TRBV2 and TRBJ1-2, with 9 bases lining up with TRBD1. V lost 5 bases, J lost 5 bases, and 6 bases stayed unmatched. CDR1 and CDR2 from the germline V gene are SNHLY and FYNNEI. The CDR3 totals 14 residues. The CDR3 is CASSQQGAGYGYTF. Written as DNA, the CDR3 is TGTGCCAGCAGTCAACAGGGGGCGGGTTATGGCTACACCTTC.

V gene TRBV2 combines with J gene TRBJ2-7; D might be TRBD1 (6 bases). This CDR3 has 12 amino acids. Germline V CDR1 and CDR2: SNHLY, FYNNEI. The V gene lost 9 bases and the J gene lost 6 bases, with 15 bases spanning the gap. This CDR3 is CASQETGSEQYF. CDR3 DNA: TGTGCCAGTCAGGAGACAGGTTCCGAGCAGTACTTC.

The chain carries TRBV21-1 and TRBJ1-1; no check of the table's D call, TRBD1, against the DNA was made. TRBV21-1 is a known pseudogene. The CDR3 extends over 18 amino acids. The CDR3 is CASSKGISQADIDTEAFF. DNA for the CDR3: TGTGCCAGCAGCAAAGGAATAAGTCAGGCTGATATCGACACTGAAGCTTTCTTT.

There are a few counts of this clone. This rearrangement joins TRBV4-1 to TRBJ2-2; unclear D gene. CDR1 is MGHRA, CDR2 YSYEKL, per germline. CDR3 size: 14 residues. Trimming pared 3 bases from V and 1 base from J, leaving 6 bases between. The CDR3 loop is CASSHLQNTGELFF. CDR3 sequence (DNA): TGCGCCAGCAGCCATCTCCAGAACACCGGGGAGCTGTTTTTT.

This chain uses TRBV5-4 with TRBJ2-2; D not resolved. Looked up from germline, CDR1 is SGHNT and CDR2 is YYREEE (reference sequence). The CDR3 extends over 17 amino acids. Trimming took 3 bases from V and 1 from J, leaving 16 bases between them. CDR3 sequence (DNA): TGTGCCAGCAGCTCGGACCGAGTTACCTTGAACACCGGGGAGCTGTTTTTT. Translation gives CASSSDRVTLNTGELFF. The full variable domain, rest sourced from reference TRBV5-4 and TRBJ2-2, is ETGVTQSPTHLIKTRGQQVTLRCSSQSGHNTVSWYQQALGQGPQFIFQYYREEENGRGNFPPRFSGLQFPNYSSELNVNALELDDSALYLCASSSDRVTLNTGELFFGEGSRLTVL.

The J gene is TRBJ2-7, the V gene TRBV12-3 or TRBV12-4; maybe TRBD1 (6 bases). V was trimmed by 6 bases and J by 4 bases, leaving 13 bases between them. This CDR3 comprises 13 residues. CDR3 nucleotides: TGTGCCAGCAGGATGGGGGCGAGTTACGAGCAGTACTTC. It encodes CASRMGASYEQYF.

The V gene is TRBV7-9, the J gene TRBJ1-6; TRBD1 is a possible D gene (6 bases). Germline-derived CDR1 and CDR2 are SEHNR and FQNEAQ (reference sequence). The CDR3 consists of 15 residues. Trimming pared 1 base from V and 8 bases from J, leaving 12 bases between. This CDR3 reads CASSLGDIGHSPLHF. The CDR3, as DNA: TGTGCCAGCAGCTTAGGGGACATCGGCCATTCACCCCTCCACTTT.

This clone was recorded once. CDR3 residues: CSVAGTGSPTNEKLFF. The CDR3 nucleotides are TGCAGCGTGGCCGGGACAGGGAGTCCAACTAATGAAAAACTGTTTTTT. The chain combines TRBV29-1 with TRBJ1-4; 9 nucleotides align to TRBD1. The CDR3 loop spans 16 amino acids. V lost 6 bases to trimming and J lost 0 bases; unmatched junction nucleotides: 8. Germline CDR1 SQVTM, CDR2 ANQGSEA.

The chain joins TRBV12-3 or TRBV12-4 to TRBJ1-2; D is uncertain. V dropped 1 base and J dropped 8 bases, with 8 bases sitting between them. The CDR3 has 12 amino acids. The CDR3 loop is CASSLEGSGYTF. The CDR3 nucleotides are TGTGCCAGCAGTTTAGAGGGTTCAGGCTACACCTTC.

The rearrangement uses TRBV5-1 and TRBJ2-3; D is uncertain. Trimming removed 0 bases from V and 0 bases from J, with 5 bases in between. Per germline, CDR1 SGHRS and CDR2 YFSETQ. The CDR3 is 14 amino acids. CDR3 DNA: TGCGCCAGCAGCTTGGGAAGAAGCACAGATACGCAGTATTTT. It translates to CASSLGRSTDTQYF.

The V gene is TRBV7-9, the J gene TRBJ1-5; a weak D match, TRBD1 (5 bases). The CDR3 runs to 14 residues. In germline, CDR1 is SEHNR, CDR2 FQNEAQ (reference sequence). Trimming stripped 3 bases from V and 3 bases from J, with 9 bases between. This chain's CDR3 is CASSFDSFNQPQHF. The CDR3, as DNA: TGTGCCAGCAGCTTCGACAGCTTCAATCAGCCCCAGCATTTT.

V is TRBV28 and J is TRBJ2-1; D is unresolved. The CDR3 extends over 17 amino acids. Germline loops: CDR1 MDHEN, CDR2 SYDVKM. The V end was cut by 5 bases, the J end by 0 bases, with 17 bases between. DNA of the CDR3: TGTGCCAGCAGTCCCAACCCGGGCCAGAGCTCCTACAATGAGCAGTTCTTC. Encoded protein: CASSPNPGQSSYNEQFF.

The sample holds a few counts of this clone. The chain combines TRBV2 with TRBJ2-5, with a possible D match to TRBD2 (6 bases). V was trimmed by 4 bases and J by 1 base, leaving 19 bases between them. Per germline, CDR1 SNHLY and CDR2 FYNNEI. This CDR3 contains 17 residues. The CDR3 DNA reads TGTGCCAGCAGTGGCGACCTAGCGAGAATTTTCCAAGAGACCCAGTACTTC. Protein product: CASSGDLARIFQETQYF.

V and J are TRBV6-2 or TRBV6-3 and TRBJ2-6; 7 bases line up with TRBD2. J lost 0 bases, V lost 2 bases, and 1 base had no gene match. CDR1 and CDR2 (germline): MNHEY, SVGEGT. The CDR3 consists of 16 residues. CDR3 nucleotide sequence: TGTGCCAGCAGTTACAGGGAGGGCTCTGGGGCCAACGTCCTGACTTTC. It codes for CASSYREGSGANVLTF.

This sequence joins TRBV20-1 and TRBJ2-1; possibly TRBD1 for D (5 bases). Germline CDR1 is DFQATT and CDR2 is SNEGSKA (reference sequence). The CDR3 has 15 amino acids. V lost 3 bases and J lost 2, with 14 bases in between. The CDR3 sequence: CSASTGSAPYNEQFF. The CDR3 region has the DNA TGCAGTGCTAGTACAGGATCTGCGCCCTACAATGAGCAGTTCTTC.

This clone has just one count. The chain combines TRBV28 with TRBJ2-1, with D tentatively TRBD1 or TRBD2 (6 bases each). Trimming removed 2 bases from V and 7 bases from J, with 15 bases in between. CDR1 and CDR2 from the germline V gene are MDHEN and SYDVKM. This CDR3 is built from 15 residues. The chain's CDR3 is CASSLRGGFLNEQFF. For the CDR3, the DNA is TGTGCCAGCAGTTTAAGAGGGGGGTTCCTTAATGAGCAGTTCTTC.